The 14 T cell receptor beta chains given below trace back to one sample, sequenced in a study of cytomegalovirus exposure and HLA in healthy donors. The PCR made use of 60 Vbeta and 13 Jbeta primers. Only in-frame clones appear in the TCRdb table, and some are missing; sequencing was by immunoSEQ multiplex PCR. The sample carries around 140,000 clones, about 70% recorded once. Input material: PBMCs. These receptors came from a male donor in good health and CMV-seronegative.

The chain uses TRBV11-2 and TRBJ2-7, with 7 bases matching TRBD2. The CDR3 runs to 15 residues. V trimming: 5 bases; J trimming: 3 bases; junction bases outside the gene matches: 10. Germline V gene data show CDR1 as SGHAT and CDR2 as FQNNGV. Here the CDR3 DNA reads TGTGCCAGCAGCCTTCACTACGGGGGGAACTACGAGCAGTACTTC. Translated: CASSLHYGGNYEQYF.

This clone has a handful of counts. The chain employs TRBV25-1 and TRBJ1-2; D is unresolved. This CDR3 comprises 13 residues. V was shortened by 5 bases and J by 0 bases, with 7 bases between the two germline ends. Germline V lookup: CDR1 MGHDK, CDR2 SYGVNS. CDR3 residues: CASSINSNYGYTF. In nucleotides, the CDR3 is TGTGCCAGCAGTATCAACTCTAACTATGGCTACACCTTC.

The CDR3 loop reads CASSVGEGRGTEAFF. The CDR3 nucleotides are TGTGCCAGCAGCGTAGGAGAGGGGAGGGGGACTGAAGCTTTCTTT. This chain connects TRBV9 to TRBJ1-1; D might be TRBD1 (6 bases). There are 15 residues in the CDR3. Trimming pared 0 bases from V and 5 bases from J, leaving 14 bases between. CDR1 is SGDLS, CDR2 YYNGEE, per germline.

The rearrangement uses TRBV23-1 and TRBJ2-1; TRBD1 agrees at 10 bases. TRBV23-1 is identified as an open reading frame with a role that is uncertain. J gave up 5 bases and V 4 bases, and 17 bases lay outside the gene matches. This CDR3 has 19 residues. The CDR3 nucleotides are TGCGCCAGCAGTCCCCCCTGGACAGGGGGTAGTGACCCGGACAATGAGCAGTTCTTC. Protein: CASSPPWTGGSDPDNEQFF.

The chain combines TRBV6-5 with TRBJ1-2; D gene ambiguous. Germline V CDR1 and CDR2: MNHEY, SVGAGI. The germline V and J ends were trimmed by 8 bases and 8 bases, with 18 bases remaining between them. The CDR3 is 13 residues long. For the CDR3, the DNA is TGTGCCAGCGCGGGAGGGCAAGGTGTGGGCTACACCTTC. It codes for CASAGGQGVGYTF.

The chain has TRBV7-6 and TRBJ2-5, with a tentative D call TRBD2 (6 bases). Germline V gene sequence: CDR1 SGHVS, CDR2 FNYEAQ. V was trimmed by 5 bases and J by 5 bases, leaving 21 bases between them. The CDR3 covers 16 residues. The CDR3: CASSAVRVRGPETQYF. The CDR3 region has the DNA TGTGCCAGCAGCGCAGTCCGTGTGCGGGGACCGGAGACCCAGTACTTC.

The V gene is TRBV27, the J gene TRBJ2-5; TRBD1 matches at 7 bases. Losses at the gene ends were 5 bases for V and 5 bases for J; bases not matched to a gene: 8. CDR1 is MNHEY, CDR2 SMNVEV, per germline (reference sequence). This CDR3 has 14 residues. Written as DNA, the CDR3 is TGTGCCAGCAGTATGACAGGGTTAGGGGAGACCCAGTACTTC. This encodes CASSMTGLGETQYF.

The rearrangement links TRBV29-1 to TRBJ1-4, with TRBD1 matching over 9 bases. This CDR3 has 15 residues. Looked up from germline, CDR1 is SQVTM and CDR2 is ANQGSEA. V shed 6 bases, J shed 2 bases, and the junction held 7 bases outside the gene matches. The CDR3 region is CSVRTGGTTNEKLFF. The DNA of the CDR3 is TGCAGCGTCCGAACAGGGGGCACTACTAATGAAAAACTGTTTTTT. Using reference TRBV29-1 and TRBJ1-4 for the parts outside the CDR3, the full variable domain is SAVISQKPSRDICQRGTSLTIQCQVDSQVTMMFWYRQQPGQSLTLIATANQGSEATYESGFVIDKFPISRPNLTFSTLTVSNMSPEDSSIYLCSVRTGGTTNEKLFFGSGTQLSVL.

The V call is TRBV7-9, the J call TRBJ1-3; D is perhaps TRBD1 (5 bases). The length of the CDR3 is 17 residues. Germline V CDR1 and CDR2: SEHNR, FQNEAQ (reference sequence). Trimming took 0 bases from V and 0 from J, leaving 12 bases between them. CDR3 nucleotide sequence: TGTGCCAGCAGCTTAGCCCCGACAGACAGCTCTGGAAACACCATATATTTT. Amino acid sequence: CASSLAPTDSSGNTIYF. The full variable domain, rest sourced from reference TRBV7-9 and TRBJ1-3, is DTGVSQNPRHKITKRGQNVTFRCDPISEHNRLYWYRQTLGQGPEFLTYFQNEAQLEKSRLLSDRFSAERPKGSFSTLEIQRTEQGDSAMYLCASSLAPTDSSGNTIYFGEGSWLTVV.

The chain joins TRBV7-9 to TRBJ2-3; TRBD1 aligns across 7 bases. The germline gives CDR1 SEHNR, CDR2 FQNEAQ (reference sequence). The CDR3 runs 15 residues. The V segment lost 5 bases and the J segment 4 bases; nucleotides outside the gene matches: 9. In DNA form, the CDR3 reads TGTGCCAGCAGCCCGGGACAGCCTCCCTCAGATACGCAGTATTTT. This translates into CASSPGQPPSDTQYF. Full variable domain (rest looked up from reference TRBV7-9 and TRBJ2-3): DTGVSQNPRHKITKRGQNVTFRCDPISEHNRLYWYRQTLGQGPEFLTYFQNEAQLEKSRLLSDRFSAERPKGSFSTLEIQRTEQGDSAMYLCASSPGQPPSDTQYFGPGTRLTVL.

The chain couples TRBV28 to TRBJ2-4, with TRBD1 identical over 9 bases. Germline values: CDR1 MDHEN, CDR2 SYDVKM. CDR3 length: 15 amino acids. Trimming cost V 5 bases and J 0 bases; bases outside gene matches: 2. As DNA, the CDR3 is TGTGCCAGCAGTCGGACAGGGGCAGCCAAAAACATTCAGTACTTC. The encoded protein is CASSRTGAAKNIQYF.

The chain links TRBV2 to TRBJ1-5; TRBD1 matches at 9 bases. The CDR3 length is 16 residues. The V gene's germline CDR1 is SNHLY and CDR2 FYNNEI. V lost 6 bases and J lost 2; bases outside the gene matches: 8. CDR3 amino acids: CASRGTGLNGNQPQHF. In DNA, the CDR3 is TGTGCCAGCAGGGGGACAGGGCTGAATGGCAATCAGCCCCAGCATTTT.

This chain uses TRBV4-3 with TRBJ1-2; D possibly corresponds to TRBD1 (6 bases). This CDR3 contains 18 residues. From germline, CDR1 is LGHNA and CDR2 YSLEER. Trimming took 1 base from V and 4 from J, leaving 22 bases between them. The CDR3 protein is CASSQALGGARVFYGYTF. CDR3 in DNA: TGCGCCAGCAGCCAAGCGCTCGGGGGGGCGCGTGTTTTCTATGGCTACACCTTC.

In DNA, the CDR3 is TGTGCCAGCAGTTTCGGGTACGAGCAGTACTTC. As protein: CASSFGYEQYF. This chain connects TRBV28 to TRBJ2-7, with no clear D. Trimming shortened V by 3 bases and J by 4 bases, and 4 bases separated the two germline ends. The germline gives CDR1 MDHEN, CDR2 SYDVKM. This CDR3 spans 11 amino acids.